Below, 9 T cell receptor beta chains from the same sample are listed, as sequenced in a study of identical twins. TCRdb processed the 5' RACE reads anew with MiXCR; each CDR3 protein has one entry. This repertoire shows a few hundred thousand distinct CDR3 sequences, 6.5% to 9.5% found once; its top ten account for approximately 2%. The same specimen was also included in a second study, on yellow fever vaccine responses in identical twins.

Material for sequencing was memory (CD45RO+) T cells sorted from blood. Receptors were obtained from a woman aged 18-29 years in good health.

This clonotype was seen only a few times. V gene TRBV12-3 or TRBV12-4 combines with J gene TRBJ2-5; TRBD1 agrees at 7 bases. This CDR3 has 14 residues. With 7 bases clipped from V and 3 bases from J, the junction kept 8 bases outside the gene matches. The DNA for the CDR3 is TGTGCCAGCAACAAGGACAGGAACGAAGAGACCCAGTACTTC. This encodes CASNKDRNEETQYF.

This clonotype has more than one count but fewer than ten. The chain is built from TRBV19 and TRBJ2-2; TRBD1 matches 7 bases. The ends lost 6 bases at V and 0 bases at J; junction bases unmatched: 4. Germline lookup yields CDR1 LNHDA and CDR2 SQIVND (reference sequence). The CDR3 consists of 15 residues. This CDR3 is CASSEQGSNTGELFF. CDR3 coding DNA: TGTGCCAGTAGCGAACAGGGGTCGAACACCGGGGAGCTGTTTTTT.

This chain joins TRBV4-2 and TRBJ2-1, with 8 bases lining up with TRBD2. V dropped 0 bases and J dropped 4; count of bases not matched to a gene: 5. The CDR3 is made up of 16 amino acids. CDR1 is LGHNA, CDR2 YNFKEQ, per germline. The CDR3 loop is CASSQDASGGYNEQFF. The CDR3, as DNA: TGTGCCAGCAGCCAAGACGCCAGCGGGGGATACAATGAGCAGTTCTTC.

The chain has TRBV12-3 or TRBV12-4 and TRBJ2-6; D may be TRBD1 or TRBD2 (6 bases each). Trimming pared 1 base from V and 3 bases from J, leaving 13 bases between. The CDR3 consists of 17 residues. CDR3 bases: TGTGCCAGCAGTTTAGTACAGGGAGGCAGTGGGGCCAACGTCCTGACTTTC. Translated, it gives CASSLVQGGSGANVLTF.

This clonotype was observed at least ten times. The chain combines TRBV29-1 with TRBJ1-2, with a possible D match to TRBD1 (6 bases). Between the trimmed V and J ends, which lost 2 bases and 7 bases, there was a span of 8 bases. Germline V gene sequence: CDR1 SQVTM, CDR2 ANQGSEA. The length of the CDR3 is 11 residues. The CDR3 spells CSVEQGPGYTF. CDR3 nucleotide sequence: TGCAGCGTTGAACAGGGGCCTGGCTACACCTTC. Full variable domain (remainder filled in from reference TRBV29-1 and TRBJ1-2): SAVISQKPSRDICQRGTSLTIQCQVDSQVTMMFWYRQQPGQSLTLIATANQGSEATYESGFVIDKFPISRPNLTFSTLTVSNMSPEDSSIYLCSVEQGPGYTFGSGTRLTVV.

This clonotype appeared many times. V and J are TRBV27 and TRBJ1-5, with TRBD1 identical over 10 bases. Looked up from germline, CDR1 is MNHEY and CDR2 is SMNVEV (reference sequence). The CDR3 sequence is 14 residues long. Losses at the gene ends were 6 bases for V and 5 bases for J; bases not matched to a gene: 4. CDR3 in DNA: TGTGCCAGCAGACCGGGACAGGGGCATCAGCCCCAGCATTTT. Protein sequence: CASRPGQGHQPQHF.

This clonotype was recorded many times. As DNA, the CDR3 is TGTGCCAGCAGTTTATTTGGGGAGGGTGAGCAGTACGTC. Protein product: CASSLFGEGEQYV. V is TRBV12-3 or TRBV12-4 and J is TRBJ2-7; 7 nucleotides match TRBD2. Trimming took 2 bases from V and 7 from J; bases not matched to a gene: 5. This CDR3 has 13 residues.

This clonotype was recorded many times. This chain links TRBV10-3 with TRBJ1-1, with 9 bases identical to TRBD1. V was clipped by 8 bases and J by 4 bases; unmatched bases: 8. Germline V gene data show CDR1 as ENHRY and CDR2 as SYGVKD. The CDR3 loop spans 14 amino acids. CDR3 protein: CAIRGQGGFTEAFF. CDR3 nucleotide sequence: TGTGCCATCCGGGGACAGGGCGGATTCACTGAAGCTTTCTTT.

The V call is TRBV28, the J call TRBJ2-7; TRBD1 matches 9 bases. The germline V gene encodes CDR1 MDHEN and CDR2 SYDVKM. The junction had 7 bases not matched to a gene; V was cut back by 7 bases and J by 3 bases. The CDR3 length is 14 residues. This CDR3 reads CASKQQGAFYEQYV. CDR3 bases: TGTGCCAGCAAACAACAGGGGGCATTCTACGAGCAGTACGTC.